This TCR beta chain was identified during a study of beta chain features in type 1 diabetes. Study-wide results and limits: Healthy donors had naive, central memory and Treg TCRB repertoires that appeared less similar than those seen among patients.

Every bit of the isolated RNA underwent reverse transcription, so sequencing read expressed TCRB transcripts. Only in-frame clones appear in the TCRdb table, and some are missing; sequencing was by immunoSEQ multiplex PCR. The table includes about 140,000 clones, 9.7% detected once. This clone showed up just a few times. Its antigen is not known. This CDR3 contains 15 residues. The germline V gene has CDR1 SGHRS and CDR2 YFSETQ. V lost 0 bases to trimming and J lost 5 bases, with 14 bases between them. The sequenced sample was central memory CD4+ T cells from blood. The chain joins TRBV5-1 to TRBJ1-1; D perhaps matches TRBD1 (6 bases). The clonotype originates from a woman in her forties in good health. CDR3 sequence (DNA): TGCGCCAGCAGCTTGGCCGGCAGGGGTGGAACTGAAGCTTTCTTT. This encodes CASSLAGRGGTEAFF.